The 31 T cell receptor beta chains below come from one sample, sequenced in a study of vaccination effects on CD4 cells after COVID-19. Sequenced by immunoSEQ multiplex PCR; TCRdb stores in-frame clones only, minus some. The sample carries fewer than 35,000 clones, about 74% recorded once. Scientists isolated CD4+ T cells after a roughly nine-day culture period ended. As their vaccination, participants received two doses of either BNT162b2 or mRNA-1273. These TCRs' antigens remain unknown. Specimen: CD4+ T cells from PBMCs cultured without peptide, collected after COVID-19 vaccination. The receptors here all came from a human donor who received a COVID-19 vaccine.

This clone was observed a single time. For the CDR3, the DNA is TGTGCCAGCAGTTCTTTAGCGGGAGGTTCAGAGACCCAGTACTTC. Protein sequence: CASSSLAGGSETQYF. The gene calls are TRBV28 and TRBJ2-5; TRBD2 aligns across 10 bases. V shed 4 bases, J shed 4 bases, and the junction held 6 bases outside the gene matches. Germline CDR1 is MDHEN and CDR2 is SYDVKM. This CDR3 is 15 amino acids long.

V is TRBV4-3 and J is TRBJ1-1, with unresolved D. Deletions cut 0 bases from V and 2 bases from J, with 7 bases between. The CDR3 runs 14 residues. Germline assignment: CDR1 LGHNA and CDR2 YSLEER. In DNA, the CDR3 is TGCGCCAGCAGCCAAGATGCGGGCAACACTGAAGCTTTCTTT. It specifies CASSQDAGNTEAFF.

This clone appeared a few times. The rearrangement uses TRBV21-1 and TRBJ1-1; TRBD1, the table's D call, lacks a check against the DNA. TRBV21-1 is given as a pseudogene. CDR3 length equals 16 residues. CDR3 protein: CASSKRDRGMNTEAFF. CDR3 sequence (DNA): TGTGCCAGCAGCAAACGGGACAGGGGCATGAACACTGAAGCTTTCTTT.

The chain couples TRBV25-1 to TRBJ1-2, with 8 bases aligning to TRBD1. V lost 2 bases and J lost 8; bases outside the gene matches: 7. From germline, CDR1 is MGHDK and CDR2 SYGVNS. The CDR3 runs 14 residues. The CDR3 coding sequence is TGTGCCAGCAGTGAAGCAGGGGGCGCGGGAGGCTACACCTTC. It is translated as CASSEAGGAGGYTF.

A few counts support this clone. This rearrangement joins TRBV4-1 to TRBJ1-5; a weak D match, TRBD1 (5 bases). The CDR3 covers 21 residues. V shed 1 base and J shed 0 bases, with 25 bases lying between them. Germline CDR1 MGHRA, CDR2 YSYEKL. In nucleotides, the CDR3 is TGCGCCAGCAGCCAAGTGGGGGTACGGCAGGGAGCGGTGGATAGCAATCAGCCCCAGCATTTT. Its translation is CASSQVGVRQGAVDSNQPQHF.

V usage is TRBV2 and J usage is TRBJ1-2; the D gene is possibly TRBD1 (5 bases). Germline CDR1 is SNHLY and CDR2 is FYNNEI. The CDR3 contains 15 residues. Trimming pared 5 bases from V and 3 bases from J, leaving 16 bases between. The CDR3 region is CASSMRTGTHYGYTF. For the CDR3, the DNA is TGTGCCAGCAGTATGCGCACCGGGACGCACTATGGCTACACCTTC.

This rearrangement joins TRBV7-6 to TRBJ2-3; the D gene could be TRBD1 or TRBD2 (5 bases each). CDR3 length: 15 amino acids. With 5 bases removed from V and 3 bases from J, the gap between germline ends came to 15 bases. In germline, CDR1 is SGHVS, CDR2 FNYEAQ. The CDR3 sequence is CASSRAVGVTDTQYF. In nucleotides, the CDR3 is TGTGCCAGCAGCAGGGCGGTGGGGGTAACAGATACGCAGTATTTT. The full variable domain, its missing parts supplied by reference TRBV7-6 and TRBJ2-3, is GAGVSQSPRYKVTKRGQDVALRCDPISGHVSLYWYRQALGQGPEFLTYFNYEAQQDKSGLPNDRFSAERPEGSISTLTIQRTEQRDSAMYRCASSRAVGVTDTQYFGPGTRLTVL.

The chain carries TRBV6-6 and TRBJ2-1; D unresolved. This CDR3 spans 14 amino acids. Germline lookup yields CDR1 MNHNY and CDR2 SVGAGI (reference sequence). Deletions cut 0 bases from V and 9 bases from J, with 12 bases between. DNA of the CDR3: TGTGCCAGCAGTTACTCGGTTAGAAATCGTGAGCAGTTCTTC. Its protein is CASSYSVRNREQFF.

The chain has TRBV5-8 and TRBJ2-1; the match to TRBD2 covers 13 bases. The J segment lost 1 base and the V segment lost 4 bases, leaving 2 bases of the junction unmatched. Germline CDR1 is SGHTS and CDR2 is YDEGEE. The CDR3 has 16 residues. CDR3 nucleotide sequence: TGTGCCAGCAGCGCGGGACTAGCGGGATCCTACAATGAGCAGTTCTTC. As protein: CASSAGLAGSYNEQFF. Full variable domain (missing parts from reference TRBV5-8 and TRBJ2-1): EAGVTQSPTHLIKTRGQQATLRCSPISGHTSVYWYQQALGLGLQFLLWYDEGEERNRGNFPPRFSGRQFPNYSSELNVNALELEDSALYLCASSAGLAGSYNEQFFGPGTRLTVL.

CDR3 region: CASSLRSGANTGELFF. CDR3 in DNA: TGTGCCAGCAGTTTACGGAGCGGGGCGAACACCGGGGAGCTGTTTTTT. This chain uses TRBV27 with TRBJ2-2; 7 nucleotides match TRBD2. J gave up 0 bases and V 2 bases, and 3 bases lay outside the gene matches. Germline CDR1 MNHEY, CDR2 SMNVEV (reference sequence). The CDR3 has 16 amino acids.

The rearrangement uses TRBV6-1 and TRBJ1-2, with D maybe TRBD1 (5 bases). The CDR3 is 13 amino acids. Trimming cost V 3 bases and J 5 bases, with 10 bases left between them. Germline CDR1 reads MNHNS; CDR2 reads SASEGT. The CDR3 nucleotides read TGTGCCAGCAGTGACAGGGTTAATTATGGCTACACCTTC. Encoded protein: CASSDRVNYGYTF.

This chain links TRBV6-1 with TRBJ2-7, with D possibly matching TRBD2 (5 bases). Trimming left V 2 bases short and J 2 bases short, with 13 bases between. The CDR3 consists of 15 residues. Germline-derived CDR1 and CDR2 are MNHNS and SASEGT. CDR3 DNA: TGTGCCAGCAGTGAATGGTGGCGGGCAACCTACGAGCAGTACTTC. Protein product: CASSEWWRATYEQYF.

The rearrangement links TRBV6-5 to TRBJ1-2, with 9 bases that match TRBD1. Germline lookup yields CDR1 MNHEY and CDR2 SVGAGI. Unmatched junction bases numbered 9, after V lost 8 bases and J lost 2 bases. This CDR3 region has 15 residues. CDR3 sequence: CASSRGTGSNYGYTF. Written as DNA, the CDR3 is TGTGCCAGCTCACGAGGGACAGGGTCAAACTATGGCTACACCTTC.

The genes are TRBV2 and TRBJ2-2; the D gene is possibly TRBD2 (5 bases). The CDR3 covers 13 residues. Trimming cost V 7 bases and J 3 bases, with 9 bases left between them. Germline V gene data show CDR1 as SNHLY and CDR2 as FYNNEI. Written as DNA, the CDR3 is TGTGCCAGCATGACGGGGTACACCGGGGAGCTGTTTTTT. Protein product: CASMTGYTGELFF.

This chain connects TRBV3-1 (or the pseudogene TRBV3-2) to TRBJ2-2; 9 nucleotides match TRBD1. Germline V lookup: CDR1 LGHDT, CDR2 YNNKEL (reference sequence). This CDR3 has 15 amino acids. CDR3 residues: CARSPQGAGTGELFF. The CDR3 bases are TGTGCAAGAAGTCCACAGGGGGCGGGGACCGGGGAGCTGTTTTTT.

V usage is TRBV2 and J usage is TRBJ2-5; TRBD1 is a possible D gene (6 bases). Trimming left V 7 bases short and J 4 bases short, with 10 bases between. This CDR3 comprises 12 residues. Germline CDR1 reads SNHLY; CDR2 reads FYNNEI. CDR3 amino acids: CASTGDTETQYF. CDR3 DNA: TGTGCCAGCACTGGGGACACAGAGACCCAGTACTTC.

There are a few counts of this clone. CDR3 sequence: CASSQGGWSYGYTF. CDR3 nucleotides: TGCGCCAGCAGCCAAGGGGGTTGGAGCTATGGCTACACCTTC. The V gene is TRBV4-3, the J gene TRBJ1-2, with unresolved D. This CDR3 region has 14 residues. V shed 1 base and J shed 4 bases, with 10 bases lying between them. Looked up from germline, CDR1 is LGHNA and CDR2 is YSLEER.

The CDR3 protein is CASSQGSANYGYTF. CDR3 nucleotides: TGTGCCAGTAGTCAGGGTTCAGCTAACTATGGCTACACCTTC. The chain uses TRBV19 and TRBJ1-2; the D gene is possibly TRBD1 (5 bases). CDR1 is LNHDA and CDR2 is SQIVND in the germline V gene (reference sequence). The ends were cut back, 5 bases at V and 0 bases at J, with 10 bases in the middle. The CDR3 has 14 residues.

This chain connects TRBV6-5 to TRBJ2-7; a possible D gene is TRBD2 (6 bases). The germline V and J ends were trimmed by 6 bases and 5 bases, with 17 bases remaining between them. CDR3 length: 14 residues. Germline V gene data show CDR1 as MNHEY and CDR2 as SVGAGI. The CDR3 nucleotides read TGTGCCAGCAGCGGCCTAGCGCCGTCCAACGAGCAGTACTTC. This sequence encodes CASSGLAPSNEQYF.

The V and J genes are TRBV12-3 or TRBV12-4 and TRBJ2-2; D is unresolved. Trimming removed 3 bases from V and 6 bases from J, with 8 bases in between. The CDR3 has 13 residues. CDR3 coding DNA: TGTGCCAGCAGTTTGGCCGTGGCCGGGGAGCTGTTTTTT. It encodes CASSLAVAGELFF.

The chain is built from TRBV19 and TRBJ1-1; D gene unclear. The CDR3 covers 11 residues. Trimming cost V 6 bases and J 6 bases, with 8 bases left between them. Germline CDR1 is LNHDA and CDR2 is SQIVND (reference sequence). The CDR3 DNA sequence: TGTGCCAGTAGCGGACGGTCTGAAGCTTTCTTT. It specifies CASSGRSEAFF.

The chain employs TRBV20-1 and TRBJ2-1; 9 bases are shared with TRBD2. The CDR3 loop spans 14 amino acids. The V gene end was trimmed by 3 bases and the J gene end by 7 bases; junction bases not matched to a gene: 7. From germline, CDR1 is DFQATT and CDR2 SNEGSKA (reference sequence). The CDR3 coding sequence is TGCAGTGCTAGTGGGCTAGCGGGGAGAAATGAGCAGTTCTTC. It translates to CSASGLAGRNEQFF.

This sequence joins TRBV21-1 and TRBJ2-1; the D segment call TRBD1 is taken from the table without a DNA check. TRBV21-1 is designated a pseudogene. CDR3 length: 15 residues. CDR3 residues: CASSTTPGQGCEQFF. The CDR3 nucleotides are TGTGCCAGCAGCACAACTCCGGGACAGGGATGTGAGCAGTTCTTC.

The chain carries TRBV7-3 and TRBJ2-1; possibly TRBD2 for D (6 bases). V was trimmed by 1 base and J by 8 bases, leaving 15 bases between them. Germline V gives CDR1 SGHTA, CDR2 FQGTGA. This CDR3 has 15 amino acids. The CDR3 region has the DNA TGTGCCAGCAGCTTAAACGGGGGTTTTTCGGATGAGCAGTTCTTC. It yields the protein CASSLNGGFSDEQFF.

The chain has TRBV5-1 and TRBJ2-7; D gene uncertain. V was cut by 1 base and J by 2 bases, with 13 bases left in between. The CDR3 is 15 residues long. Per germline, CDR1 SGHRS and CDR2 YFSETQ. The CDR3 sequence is CASSLSPTEPYEQYF. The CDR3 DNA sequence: TGCGCCAGCAGCTTGTCCCCGACGGAACCCTACGAGCAGTACTTC.

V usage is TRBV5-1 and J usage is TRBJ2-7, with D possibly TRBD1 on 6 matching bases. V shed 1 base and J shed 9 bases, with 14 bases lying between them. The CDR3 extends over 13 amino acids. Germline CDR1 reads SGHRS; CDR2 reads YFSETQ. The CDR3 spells CASSLSRGSGQYF. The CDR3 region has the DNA TGCGCCAGCAGCTTGAGCAGGGGTAGTGGGCAGTACTTC.

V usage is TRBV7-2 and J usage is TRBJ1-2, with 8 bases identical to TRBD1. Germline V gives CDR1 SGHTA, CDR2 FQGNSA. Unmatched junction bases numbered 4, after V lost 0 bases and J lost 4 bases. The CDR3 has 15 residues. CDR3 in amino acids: CASSLAAGGGYGYTF. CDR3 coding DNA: TGTGCCAGCAGCTTAGCGGCAGGGGGCGGCTATGGCTACACCTTC.

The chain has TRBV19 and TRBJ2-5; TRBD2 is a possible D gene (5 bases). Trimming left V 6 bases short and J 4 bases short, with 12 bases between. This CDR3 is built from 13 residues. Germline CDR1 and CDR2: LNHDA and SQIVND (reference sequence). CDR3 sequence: CASSSLGIETQYF. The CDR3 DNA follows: TGTGCCAGTAGCTCACTAGGGATAGAGACCCAGTACTTC.

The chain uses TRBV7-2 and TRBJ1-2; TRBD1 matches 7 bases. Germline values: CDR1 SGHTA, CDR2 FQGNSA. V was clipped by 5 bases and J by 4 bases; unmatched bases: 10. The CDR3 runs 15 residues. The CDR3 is CASSPADRVVYGYTF. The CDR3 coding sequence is TGTGCCAGCAGCCCCGCCGACAGGGTAGTCTATGGCTACACCTTC.

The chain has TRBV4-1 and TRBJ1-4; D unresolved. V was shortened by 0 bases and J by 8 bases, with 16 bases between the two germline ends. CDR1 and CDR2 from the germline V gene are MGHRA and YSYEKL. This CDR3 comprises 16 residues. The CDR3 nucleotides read TGCGCCAGCAGCCAAGAAACAACGGTCAGCGGGGAAAAACTGTTTTTT. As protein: CASSQETTVSGEKLFF.

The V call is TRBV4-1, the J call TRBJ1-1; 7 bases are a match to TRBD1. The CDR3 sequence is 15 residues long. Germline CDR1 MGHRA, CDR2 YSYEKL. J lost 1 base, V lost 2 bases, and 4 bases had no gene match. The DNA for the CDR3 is TGCGCCAGCAGCCAACTCGGACAGGAGAACACTGAAGCTTTCTTT. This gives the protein CASSQLGQENTEAFF.